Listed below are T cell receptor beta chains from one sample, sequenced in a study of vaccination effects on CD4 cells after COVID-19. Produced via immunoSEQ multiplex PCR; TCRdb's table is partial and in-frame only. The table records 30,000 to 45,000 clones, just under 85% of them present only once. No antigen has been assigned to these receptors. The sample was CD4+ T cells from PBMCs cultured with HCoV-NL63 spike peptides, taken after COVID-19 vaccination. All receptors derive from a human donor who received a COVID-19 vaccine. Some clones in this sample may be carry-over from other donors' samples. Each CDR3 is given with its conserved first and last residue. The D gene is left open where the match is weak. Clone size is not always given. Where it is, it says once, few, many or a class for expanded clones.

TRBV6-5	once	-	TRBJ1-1	CASSQGPGNTEAFF	TGTGCCAGCAGTCAGGGGCCTGGGAACACTGAAGCTTTCTTT
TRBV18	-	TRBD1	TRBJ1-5	CASSPQGQGEQPQHF	TGTGCCAGCTCACCACAAGGACAGGGCGAACAGCCCCAGCATTTT
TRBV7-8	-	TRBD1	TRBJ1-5	CASSLLVQGVGQPQHF	TGTGCCAGCAGCCTTCTAGTCCAGGGGGTTGGTCAGCCCCAGCATTTT
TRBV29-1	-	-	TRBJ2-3	CSVERVRTDTQYF	TGCAGCGTTGAAAGGGTCAGGACAGATACGCAGTATTTT
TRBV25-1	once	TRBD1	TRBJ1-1	CASMEGARPNTEAFF	TGTGCCAGCATGGAGGGGGCTCGGCCGAACACTGAAGCTTTCTTT
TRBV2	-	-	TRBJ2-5	CASTPREGSRETQYF	TGTGCCAGCACGCCCCGAGAGGGGTCAAGAGAGACCCAGTACTTC
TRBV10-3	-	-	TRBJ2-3	CATKTGTGEDTQYF	TGTGCCACCAAGACCGGGACGGGAGAAGATACGCAGTATTTT
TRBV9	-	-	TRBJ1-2	CASSVATTGGREGYTF	TGTGCCAGCAGCGTAGCTACGACGGGCGGGCGAGAAGGCTACACCTTC
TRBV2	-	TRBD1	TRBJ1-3	CASRPGQGVGGNTIYF	TGTGCCAGCAGACCGGGACAGGGGGTAGGAGGAAACACCATATATTTT
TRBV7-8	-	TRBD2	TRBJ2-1	CASSLRTSGGAVSNEQFF	TGTGCCAGCAGCCTCAGGACTAGCGGGGGGGCCGTCTCCAATGAGCAGTTCTTC
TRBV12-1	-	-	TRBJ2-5	CASSLGDSIQETQYF	TGTGCCAGCAGCTTGGGGGACAGCATCCAAGAGACCCAGTACTTC
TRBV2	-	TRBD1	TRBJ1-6	CASSDTGGRNSPLHF	TGTGCCAGCAGTGATACAGGGGGACGGAATTCACCCCTCCACTTT
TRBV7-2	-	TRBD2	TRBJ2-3	CASSKGLAMGTQYF	TGTGCCAGCAGCAAAGGACTAGCGATGGGTACGCAGTATTTT
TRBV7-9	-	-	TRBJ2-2	CASSRTGSNTGELFF	TGTGCCAGCAGCCGAACCGGGTCCAACACCGGGGAGCTGTTTTTT
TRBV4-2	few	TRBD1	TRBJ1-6	CASSRDRGRSPLHF	TGTGCCAGCAGCCGGGACAGGGGCCGTTCACCCCTCCACTTT
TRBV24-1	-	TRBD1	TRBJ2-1	CATSDPGTGAYNEQFF	TGTGCCACCAGTGATCCCGGGACAGGGGCCTACAATGAGCAGTTCTTC
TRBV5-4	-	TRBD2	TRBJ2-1	CASSSKRGGSDEQFF	TGTGCCAGCAGCTCAAAGCGGGGGGGCTCCGATGAGCAGTTCTTC
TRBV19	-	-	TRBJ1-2	CASSRPGPSAHYGYTF	TGTGCCAGTAGTCGCCCGGGACCGTCCGCACACTATGGCTACACCTTC
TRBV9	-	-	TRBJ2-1	CASSEDSRRTYNEQFF	TGTGCCAGCAGCGAAGACAGCCGGAGGACCTACAATGAGCAGTTCTTC
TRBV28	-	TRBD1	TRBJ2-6	CASSPGRRDRALSGANVLTF	TGTGCCAGCAGCCCGGGACGAAGGGACAGGGCATTATCTGGGGCCAACGTCCTGACTTTC
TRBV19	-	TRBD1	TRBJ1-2	CASSIDRGSYGYTF	TGTGCCAGTAGCATCGACAGGGGCTCCTATGGCTACACCTTC
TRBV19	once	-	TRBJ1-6	CASSKDSASGYNSPLHF	TGTGCCAGTAGCAAGGACAGCGCAAGTGGGTATAATTCACCCCTCCACTTT
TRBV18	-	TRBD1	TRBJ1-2	CASSRSGTGSGGYTF	TGTGCCAGCTCTCGGTCCGGGACAGGTTCCGGTGGCTACACCTTC
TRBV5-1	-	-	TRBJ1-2	CASSLEGSGYTF	TGCGCCAGCAGCTTGGAGGGATCTGGCTACACCTTC
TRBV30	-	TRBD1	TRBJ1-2	CAWKEKGGFNYGYTF	TGTGCCTGGAAAGAAAAAGGGGGCTTTAACTATGGCTACACCTTC
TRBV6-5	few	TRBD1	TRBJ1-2	CASSYSTGGDYGYTF	TGTGCCAGCAGTTACTCGACAGGGGGCGACTATGGCTACACCTTC
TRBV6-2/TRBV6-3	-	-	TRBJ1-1	CASSYSPGIPEEAFF	TGTGCCAGCAGTTACTCCCCCGGGATCCCCGAAGAAGCTTTCTTT
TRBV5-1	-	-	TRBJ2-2	CASSLMGAGNTGELFF	TGCGCCAGCAGCTTGATGGGTGCGGGGAACACCGGGGAGCTGTTTTTT
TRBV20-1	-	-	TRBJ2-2	CSASFGNTGELFF	TGCAGTGCTAGTTTCGGGAACACCGGGGAGCTGTTTTTT
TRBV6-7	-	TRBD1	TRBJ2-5	CASSGQGSTSEETQYF	TGTGCCAGCAGTGGACAGGGGAGCACCTCTGAAGAGACCCAGTACTTC
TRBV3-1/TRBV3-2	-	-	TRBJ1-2	CASSQVESYGYTF	TGTGCCAGCAGCCAAGTAGAAAGCTATGGCTACACCTTC
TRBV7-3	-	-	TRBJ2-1	CASSPYPKPLQFF	TGTGCCAGCAGCCCGTATCCGAAGCCATTGCAGTTCTTC
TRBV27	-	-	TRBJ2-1	CASSLAGEQFF	TGTGCCAGCAGTTTAGCCGGTGAGCAGTTCTTC
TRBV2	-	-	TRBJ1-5	CASSFQANQPQHF	TGTGCCAGCAGTTTTCAGGCGAATCAGCCCCAGCATTTT
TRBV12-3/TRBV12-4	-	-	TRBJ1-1	CASRATGRAFF	TGTGCCAGCAGGGCAACTGGGAGGGCTTTCTTT
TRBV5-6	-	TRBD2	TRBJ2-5	CASSLYPGGKETQYF	TGTGCCAGCAGCTTGTACCCGGGGGGGAAAGAGACCCAGTACTTC
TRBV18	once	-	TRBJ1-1	CASSPQSPRANTEAFF	TGTGCCAGCTCACCCCAGAGCCCGCGGGCTAACACTGAAGCTTTCTTT
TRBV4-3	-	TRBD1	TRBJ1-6	CASSPGQGLYSPLHF	TGCGCCAGCAGCCCGGGACAGGGGTTATATTCACCCCTCCACTTT
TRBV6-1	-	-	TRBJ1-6	CASSDKDTYNSPLHF	TGTGCCAGCAGTGACAAGGACACTTATAATTCACCCCTCCACTTT
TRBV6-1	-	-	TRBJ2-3	CASSERDFTDTQYF	TGTGCCAGCAGTGAAAGGGACTTCACAGATACGCAGTATTTT
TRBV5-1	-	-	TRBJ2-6	CASSPPGIAGANVLTF	TGCGCCAGCAGCCCACCCGGAATAGCTGGGGCCAACGTCCTGACTTTC
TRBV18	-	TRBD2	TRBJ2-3	CASSPQRGEPGHLTQYF	TGTGCCAGCTCACCGCAGCGGGGGGAACCCGGTCACCTGACGCAGTATTTT
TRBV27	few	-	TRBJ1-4	CASSGDETGGKLFF	TGTGCCAGCAGTGGGGATGAAACCGGAGGAAAACTGTTTTTT
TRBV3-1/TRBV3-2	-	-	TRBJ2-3	CASSHSTDTQYF	TGTGCCAGCAGCCATAGCACAGATACGCAGTATTTT
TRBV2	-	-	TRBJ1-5	CASRLDSLNQPQHF	TGTGCCAGCAGACTCGACAGCCTCAATCAGCCCCAGCATTTT
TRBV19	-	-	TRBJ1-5	CASSIGTPQPQHF	TGTGCCAGTAGTATCGGGACCCCTCAGCCCCAGCATTTT
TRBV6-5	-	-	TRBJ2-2	CASSYGQGAGELFF	TGTGCCAGCAGTTACGGCCAGGGAGCCGGGGAGCTGTTTTTT
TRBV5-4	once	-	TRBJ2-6	CASSLVAAGANVLTF	TGTGCCAGCAGCTTGGTGGCAGCTGGGGCCAACGTCCTGACTTTC
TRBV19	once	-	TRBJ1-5	CASRPGPSNQPQHF	TGTGCCAGTCGTCCGGGACCTAGCAATCAGCCCCAGCATTTT
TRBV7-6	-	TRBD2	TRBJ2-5	CASSLVVAGQTQYF	TGTGCCAGCAGCTTAGTGGTAGCGGGGCAGACCCAGTACTTC
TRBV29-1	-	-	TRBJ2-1	CSAPGQRRVNEQFF	TGCAGCGCACCCGGACAGCGAAGAGTCAATGAGCAGTTCTTC
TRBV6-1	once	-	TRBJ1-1	CASSGGLILMNTEAFF	TGTGCCAGCAGTGGCGGACTGATCCTTATGAACACTGAAGCTTTCTTT
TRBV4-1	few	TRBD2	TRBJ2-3	CASRHSPRRGGPPHTDTQYF	TGCGCCAGCAGACATTCCCCAAGACGGGGGGGCCCACCCCACACAGATACGCAGTATTTT